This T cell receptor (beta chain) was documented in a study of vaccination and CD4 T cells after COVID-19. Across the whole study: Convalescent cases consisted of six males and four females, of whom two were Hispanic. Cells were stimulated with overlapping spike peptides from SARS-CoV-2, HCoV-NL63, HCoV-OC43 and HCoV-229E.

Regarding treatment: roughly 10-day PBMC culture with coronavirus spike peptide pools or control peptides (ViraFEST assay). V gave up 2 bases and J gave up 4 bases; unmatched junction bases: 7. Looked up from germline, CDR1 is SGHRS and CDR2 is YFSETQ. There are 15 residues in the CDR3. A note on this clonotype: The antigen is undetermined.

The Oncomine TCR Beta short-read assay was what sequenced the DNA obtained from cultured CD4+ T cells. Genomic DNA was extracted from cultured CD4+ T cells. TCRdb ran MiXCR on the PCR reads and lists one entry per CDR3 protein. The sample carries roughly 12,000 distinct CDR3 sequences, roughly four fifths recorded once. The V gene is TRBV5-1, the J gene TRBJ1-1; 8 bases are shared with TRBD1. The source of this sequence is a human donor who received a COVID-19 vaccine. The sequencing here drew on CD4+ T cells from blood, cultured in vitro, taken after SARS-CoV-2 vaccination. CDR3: CASSLSQGAGTEAFF. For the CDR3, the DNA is TGCGCCAGCAGCTTATCTCAGGGGGCGGGCACTGAAGCTTTCTTT.